The rows below give T cell receptor beta chains drawn from one sample of a study of patients and donors after allogeneic stem cell transplantation. TCRdb used MiXCR to reprocess the RT-PCR reads, holding one entry per CDR3 protein. The sample shows about 960,000 distinct CDR3 sequences, about 20% of them seen only once. The sample consisted of blood, either unsorted or a sorted T cell fraction (not recorded which). The origin of the receptors is a human donor who was either an allogeneic HSCT recipient or a stem cell or donor lymphocyte infusion donor (not recorded which). It is not recorded whose cells these are; they may come from a transplant donor. Each CDR3 is given with its conserved first and last residue. The order of the fields is clone size, V gene, J gene, D gene, CDR3 DNA, CDR3 protein. D genes are given only for firm matches. Size is omitted from some rows. Given values are once, few, many or a class for expanded clones.

abundance: few; v_gene: TRBV11-1; j_gene: TRBJ2-5; d_gene: -; CDR3nt: TGTGCCAGCAGCTTAGCTTTGACAGAAGAGACCCAGTACTTC; CDR3aa: CASSLALTEETQYF
abundance: few; v_gene: TRBV13; j_gene: TRBJ1-1; d_gene: TRBD1; CDR3nt: TGTGCCAGCAGCTCACCACATGGACAGGCGGGTCAAGCTTTCTTT; CDR3aa: CASSSPHGQAGQAFF
abundance: -; v_gene: TRBV11-2; j_gene: TRBJ2-3; d_gene: -; CDR3nt: TGTGCCAGCAGCTTAGATGGGGACTCTAAAGATACGCAGTATTTT; CDR3aa: CASSLDGDSKDTQYF
abundance: -; v_gene: TRBV5-5; j_gene: TRBJ2-1; d_gene: -; CDR3nt: TGTGCTTCAACCGGGACTCACACCTACAATGAGCAGTTCTTC; CDR3aa: CASTGTHTYNEQFF
abundance: many; v_gene: TRBV7-2; j_gene: TRBJ2-7; d_gene: -; CDR3nt: TGTGCCAGCAGCTTCAGGGACACCTCCTACGAGCAGTACTTC; CDR3aa: CASSFRDTSYEQYF
abundance: -; v_gene: TRBV7-2; j_gene: TRBJ2-5; d_gene: -; CDR3nt: TGTGCCAGCAGGGCCTCCCCCCTGGAGACCCAGTACTTC; CDR3aa: CASRASPLETQYF
abundance: -; v_gene: TRBV5-1; j_gene: TRBJ1-1; d_gene: -; CDR3nt: TGCGCCAGCAGCTTGGGGGGGGGTAGGCGTAACACTGAAGCTTTCTTT; CDR3aa: CASSLGGGRRNTEAFF
abundance: -; v_gene: TRBV2; j_gene: TRBJ2-2; d_gene: -; CDR3nt: TGTGCCAGCAGTGAAGATAGGGGTGGTACCGGGGAGCTGTTTTTT; CDR3aa: CASSEDRGGTGELFF
abundance: many; v_gene: TRBV5-1; j_gene: TRBJ2-5; d_gene: TRBD2; CDR3nt: TGTGCCAGCGGGAAAGAGACCCAGTACTTC; CDR3aa: CASGKETQYF
abundance: -; v_gene: TRBV29-1; j_gene: TRBJ2-1; d_gene: -; CDR3nt: TGCAGCGTTGAAGGGAGGGCTCGGGGGTACAATGAGCAGTTCTTC; CDR3aa: CSVEGRARGYNEQFF
abundance: -; v_gene: TRBV24-1; j_gene: TRBJ1-2; d_gene: -; CDR3nt: TGTGCCACCAGTGATTTGTGGCAGAGTTATGGCTACACCTTC; CDR3aa: CATSDLWQSYGYTF
abundance: once; v_gene: TRBV7-6; j_gene: TRBJ2-7; d_gene: -; CDR3nt: TGTGCCAGCAGCCCCCACGGGGTTACCGGCTACGAGCAGTACTTC; CDR3aa: CASSPHGVTGYEQYF
abundance: -; v_gene: TRBV5-8; j_gene: TRBJ1-1; d_gene: -; CDR3nt: TGTGCCAGCACCCACTGGGGGGGGCCGAACACTGAAGCTTTCTTT; CDR3aa: CASTHWGGPNTEAFF
abundance: -; v_gene: TRBV4-3; j_gene: TRBJ2-1; d_gene: -; CDR3nt: TGCGCCACGATAGAGTCGTACAATGAGCAGTTCTTC; CDR3aa: CATIESYNEQFF
abundance: -; v_gene: TRBV5-6; j_gene: TRBJ2-2; d_gene: -; CDR3nt: TGTGCCAGCAGCTTGGTCAGACTGAACACCGGGGAGCTGTTTTTT; CDR3aa: CASSLVRLNTGELFF
abundance: -; v_gene: TRBV7-9; j_gene: TRBJ2-5; d_gene: -; CDR3nt: TGTGCCAGCAGCTTACCTAGGGACGGCGTGGGGGAGACCCAGTACTTC; CDR3aa: CASSLPRDGVGETQYF
abundance: few; v_gene: TRBV5-1; j_gene: TRBJ2-3; d_gene: TRBD2; CDR3nt: TGCGCCAGCAGCACCGCTAGCGGGGGAGGCACAGATACGCAGTATTTT; CDR3aa: CASSTASGGGTDTQYF
abundance: many; v_gene: TRBV6-1; j_gene: TRBJ2-7; d_gene: TRBD2; CDR3nt: TGTGCCAGCAGACTAGCTAGCGGGAGGGCCTACGAGCAGTACTTC; CDR3aa: CASRLASGRAYEQYF
abundance: many; v_gene: TRBV4-3; j_gene: TRBJ1-1; d_gene: -; CDR3nt: TGCGCCAGCAGCCAAGCGACGGGCAGGGAGCCAGCTTTCTTT; CDR3aa: CASSQATGREPAFF
abundance: once; v_gene: TRBV12-3/TRBV12-4; j_gene: TRBJ1-1; d_gene: -; CDR3nt: TGTGCCAGCAGTTTGGAAGGACACACTGCAGCTTTCTTT; CDR3aa: CASSLEGHTAAFF
abundance: -; v_gene: TRBV4-1; j_gene: TRBJ1-1; d_gene: -; CDR3nt: TGCGCCAGCAGCCAGAGGGGGGATGAAGCTTTCTTT; CDR3aa: CASSQRGDEAFF
abundance: few; v_gene: TRBV4-2; j_gene: TRBJ2-5; d_gene: TRBD2; CDR3nt: TGTGCCAGCAGCCAACCGGGGGGAGAAGAGACCCAGTACTTC; CDR3aa: CASSQPGGEETQYF
abundance: few; v_gene: TRBV5-6; j_gene: TRBJ2-7; d_gene: -; CDR3nt: TGTGCCAGCCTGTATGAGCAGTCCGACGAGCAGTACTTC; CDR3aa: CASLYEQSDEQYF
abundance: -; v_gene: TRBV4-1; j_gene: TRBJ2-7; d_gene: TRBD1; CDR3nt: TGCGCCAGCAGCCAAGTTGCCAGGGACAGGACCAACGAGCAGTACTTC; CDR3aa: CASSQVARDRTNEQYF
abundance: -; v_gene: TRBV5-1; j_gene: TRBJ1-4; d_gene: -; CDR3nt: TGCGCCAGCAGGGACAAATCGGATACTGAAAAACTGTTTTTT; CDR3aa: CASRDKSDTEKLFF
abundance: -; v_gene: TRBV5-1; j_gene: TRBJ2-7; d_gene: TRBD2; CDR3nt: TGCGCCAGCAGCTTGGTTCTAGCGGGGGGAACCTACGAGCAGTACTTC; CDR3aa: CASSLVLAGGTYEQYF
abundance: -; v_gene: TRBV5-5; j_gene: TRBJ2-1; d_gene: TRBD2; CDR3nt: TGTGCCAGCAGCCCCACTAGCGGAATATACAATGAGCAGTTCTTC; CDR3aa: CASSPTSGIYNEQFF
abundance: few; v_gene: TRBV29-1; j_gene: TRBJ2-7; d_gene: TRBD1; CDR3nt: TGCAGCGTCGACCGAGGGACAGGGGGAAAGCCGTCCTACGAGCAGTACTTC; CDR3aa: CSVDRGTGGKPSYEQYF
abundance: few; v_gene: TRBV4-3; j_gene: TRBJ2-2; d_gene: -; CDR3nt: TGCGCCAGCAGCCAAGATGGGCTCCTCACCGGGGAGCTGTTTTTT; CDR3aa: CASSQDGLLTGELFF
abundance: -; v_gene: TRBV3-1; j_gene: TRBJ2-1; d_gene: TRBD2; CDR3nt: TGTGCCAGCAGCCTTAGGACTAGCGGGAGTTACAATGAGCAGTTCTTC; CDR3aa: CASSLRTSGSYNEQFF
abundance: many; v_gene: TRBV12-3/TRBV12-4; j_gene: TRBJ2-7; d_gene: TRBD1; CDR3nt: TGTGCCAGCAGTAGGGGACAGTGGTCTTACGAGCAGTACTTC; CDR3aa: CASSRGQWSYEQYF
abundance: -; v_gene: TRBV2; j_gene: TRBJ2-2; d_gene: TRBD2; CDR3nt: TGTGCCAGCAGAGAGGGGCTAGCGGGAAACACCGGGGAGCTGTTTTTT; CDR3aa: CASREGLAGNTGELFF
abundance: few; v_gene: TRBV6-1; j_gene: TRBJ2-3; d_gene: -; CDR3nt: TGTGCCAGCAGTGCCAGGGACACCACTAGCACAGATACGCAGTATTTT; CDR3aa: CASSARDTTSTDTQYF
abundance: -; v_gene: TRBV12-5; j_gene: TRBJ2-5; d_gene: -; CDR3nt: TGTGCTAGTGGTTTCGCCAGTCCATACCAAGAGACCCAGTACTTC; CDR3aa: CASGFASPYQETQYF
abundance: -; v_gene: TRBV5-1; j_gene: TRBJ2-7; d_gene: TRBD2; CDR3nt: TGCGCCAGCAGCTTGGTCTGGGGGGGTCCGACGCGCGAGCAGTACTTC; CDR3aa: CASSLVWGGPTREQYF
abundance: -; v_gene: TRBV3-1; j_gene: TRBJ2-1; d_gene: TRBD2; CDR3nt: TGTGCCAGCGCAGCGGGAGGGTTAAATGAGCAGTTCTTC; CDR3aa: CASAAGGLNEQFF
abundance: -; v_gene: TRBV7-9; j_gene: TRBJ1-6; d_gene: -; CDR3nt: TGTGCCAGCAGCTTACCGAAAAATTCACCCCTCCACTTT; CDR3aa: CASSLPKNSPLHF
abundance: -; v_gene: TRBV25-1; j_gene: TRBJ2-7; d_gene: -; CDR3nt: TGTGCCAGCAGTGCCACGTACTACGAGCAGTACTTC; CDR3aa: CASSATYYEQYF
abundance: few; v_gene: TRBV3-1; j_gene: TRBJ1-1; d_gene: -; CDR3nt: TGTGCCAGCACTTCATCGGTAACTGAAGCTTTCTTT; CDR3aa: CASTSSVTEAFF
abundance: -; v_gene: TRBV29-1; j_gene: TRBJ2-5; d_gene: -; CDR3nt: TGCAGCGTGACCCACAGGGACTTCCTTCACGCCGACCAAGAGACCCAGTACTTC; CDR3aa: CSVTHRDFLHADQETQYF
abundance: -; v_gene: TRBV7-9; j_gene: TRBJ2-2; d_gene: TRBD1; CDR3nt: TGTGCCAGCAGCTTGACAGGGAGAACCGGGGAGCTGTTTTTT; CDR3aa: CASSLTGRTGELFF
abundance: few; v_gene: TRBV19; j_gene: TRBJ1-2; d_gene: TRBD1; CDR3nt: TGTGCCAGCTCCGGGACAGCTATCGATGGCTACACCTTC; CDR3aa: CASSGTAIDGYTF
abundance: -; v_gene: TRBV6-1; j_gene: TRBJ1-5; d_gene: -; CDR3nt: TGTGCCAGCGTGGGACAACCCAATCAGCCCCAGCATTTT; CDR3aa: CASVGQPNQPQHF
abundance: -; v_gene: TRBV11-2; j_gene: TRBJ1-2; d_gene: -; CDR3nt: TGTGCCAGCAGCTTGTCAGCAAGGGGAAGCTATGGCTACACCTTC; CDR3aa: CASSLSARGSYGYTF
abundance: many; v_gene: TRBV5-1; j_gene: TRBJ1-2; d_gene: -; CDR3nt: TGCGCCAGCAGCCCCCGGGACAACTCCTATGGCTACACCTTC; CDR3aa: CASSPRDNSYGYTF
abundance: many; v_gene: TRBV7-2; j_gene: TRBJ2-7; d_gene: -; CDR3nt: TGTGCCAGCAGCTTGTGGATCGGGACCGACTCCTACGAGCAGTACTTC; CDR3aa: CASSLWIGTDSYEQYF
abundance: -; v_gene: TRBV7-9; j_gene: TRBJ1-2; d_gene: -; CDR3nt: TGTGCCAGCAGCTTAGGAAACTTCGTAGGTTATGGCTACACCTTC; CDR3aa: CASSLGNFVGYGYTF
abundance: few; v_gene: TRBV4-2; j_gene: TRBJ2-7; d_gene: -; CDR3nt: TGTGCCAGCAGCCAAGAACCCCTGCTCGGCGAGCAGTACTTC; CDR3aa: CASSQEPLLGEQYF
abundance: few; v_gene: TRBV6-1; j_gene: TRBJ2-2; d_gene: -; CDR3nt: TGTGCCAGCAAGGCATTTCAGGGGGGGGGCGGGGAGCTGTTTTTT; CDR3aa: CASKAFQGGGGELFF
abundance: -; v_gene: TRBV6-1; j_gene: TRBJ2-1; d_gene: -; CDR3nt: TGTGCCAGCAGCCAACAGGAATACAATGAGCAGTTCTTC; CDR3aa: CASSQQEYNEQFF